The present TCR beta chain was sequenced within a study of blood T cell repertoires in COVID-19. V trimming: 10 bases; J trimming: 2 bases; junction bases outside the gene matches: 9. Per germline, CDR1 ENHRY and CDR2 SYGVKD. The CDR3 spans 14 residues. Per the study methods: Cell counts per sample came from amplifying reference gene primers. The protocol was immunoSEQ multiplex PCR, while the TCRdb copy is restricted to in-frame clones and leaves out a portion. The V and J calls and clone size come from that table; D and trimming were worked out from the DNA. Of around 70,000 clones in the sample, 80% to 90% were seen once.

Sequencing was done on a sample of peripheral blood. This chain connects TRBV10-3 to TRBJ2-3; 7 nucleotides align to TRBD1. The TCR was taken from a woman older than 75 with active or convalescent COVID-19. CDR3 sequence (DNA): TGTGCCACCCAAATAGGGGGCCTCACAGATACGCAGTATTTT. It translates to CATQIGGLTDTQYF.